Following are 30 T cell receptor beta chains from one sample sequenced in a study of control samples from healthy donors and cancer patients. The assay was immunoSEQ multiplex PCR, and TCRdb's table has in-frame clones only and misses some. The sample shows about 160,000 clones, about 90% of them seen only once. The sequenced material came from blood. The source is a man aged 25-45 years in good health.

The sample holds one count of this clone. The chain joins TRBV27 to TRBJ2-2; weak D call: TRBD1 (5 bases). V shed 2 bases and J shed 4 bases, with 11 bases lying between them. The germline CDR1 and CDR2 sequences are MNHEY and SMNVEV (reference sequence). CDR3 length: 15 amino acids. The CDR3 DNA reads as TGTGCCAGCAGTTTAATGGGGCCGAGCACCGGGGAGCTGTTTTTT. Translated: CASSLMGPSTGELFF.

This clone is a singleton in its sample. The V and J genes are TRBV21-1 and TRBJ1-2; TRBD1, the D gene given by the table, was not confirmed from the DNA. TRBV21-1 is described as a pseudogene. CDR3 length: 15 residues. The CDR3 region is CASSGWTGGHCGYTF. For the CDR3, the DNA is TGTGCCAGCAGCGGGTGGACAGGGGGCCATTGTGGCTACACCTTC.

CDR3 in DNA: TGTGCCAGCACCGACTCGAGGTACGAGCAGTACTTC. Amino acids: CASTDSRYEQYF. The chain carries TRBV28 and TRBJ2-7; D is unclear. CDR1 and CDR2 (germline): MDHEN, SYDVKM. V was trimmed by 7 bases and J by 4 bases, leaving 11 bases between them. CDR3 length equals 12 residues. Drawing the rest from reference TRBV28 and TRBJ2-7, the complete variable domain is DVKVTQSSRYLVKRTGEKVFLECVQDMDHENMFWYRQDPGLGLRLIYFSYDVKMKEKGDIPEGYSVSREKKERFSLILESASTNQTSMYLCASTDSRYEQYFGPGTRLTVT.

This chain links TRBV15 with TRBJ2-3; D is possibly TRBD1 (6 bases). The CDR3 spans 18 residues. V was cut by 5 bases and J by 0 bases, with 21 bases left in between. Germline V gene lookup returns CDR1 LNHNV and CDR2 YYDKDF (reference sequence). CDR3 coding DNA: TGTGCCACCAGCTCCTTAGCCCAGACAGGATCTAGCACAGATACGCAGTATTTT. Its translation is CATSSLAQTGSSTDTQYF.

This clone showed up just a few times. The CDR3 spells CASRDRVWHRELFF. The CDR3 coding sequence is TGTGCCAGCAGGGACAGGGTGTGGCACCGGGAGCTGTTTTTT. V and J are TRBV27 and TRBJ2-2, with TRBD1 identical over 8 bases. With 6 bases clipped from V and 9 bases from J, the junction kept 9 bases outside the gene matches. The CDR3 loop spans 14 amino acids. From germline, CDR1 is MNHEY and CDR2 SMNVEV (reference sequence).

The J gene is TRBJ2-7, the V gene TRBV28; 7 bases agree with TRBD2. The CDR3 spans 16 residues. With V trimmed by 2 bases and J by 6 bases, 13 bases remained unmatched. Germline-derived CDR1 and CDR2 are MDHEN and SYDVKM. The CDR3 sequence is CASSLDGGELVGEQYF. CDR3 coding DNA: TGTGCCAGCAGTTTAGATGGGGGGGAGCTTGTCGGCGAGCAGTACTTC.

J is TRBJ2-5 and V is TRBV6-4; no clear D. V was shortened by 3 bases and J by 2 bases, with 19 bases between the two germline ends. The CDR3 sequence is 17 residues long. Germline CDR1 is MRHNA and CDR2 is SNTAGT. The CDR3 here is CASSDRRLPEQQETQYF. The DNA of the CDR3 is TGTGCCAGCAGTGATCGACGACTTCCGGAGCAGCAAGAGACCCAGTACTTC.

This rearrangement joins TRBV3-1 (or the pseudogene TRBV3-2) to TRBJ1-2; 8 bases fit TRBD1. Germline V gene sequence: CDR1 LGHDT, CDR2 YNNKEL (reference sequence). This CDR3 region has 15 residues. The trim removed 3 bases at V and 8 bases at J, leaving 11 bases unmatched. The CDR3 nucleotides are TGTGCCAGCAGCCAGATTGGACAGGGTAAGGGCGGCTACACCTTC. This codes for CASSQIGQGKGGYTF.

J is TRBJ2-7 and V is TRBV11-2; TRBD2 agrees at 7 bases. The V gene's germline CDR1 is SGHAT and CDR2 FQNNGV. The length of the CDR3 is 16 residues. V shed 5 bases and J 3 bases; nucleotides not matched to a gene: 13. DNA for the CDR3: TGTGCCAGCAGCCCTCTTCGTGGGGGGAGGGACTACGAGCAGTACTTC. This sequence encodes CASSPLRGGRDYEQYF.

This clone was observed once. The rearrangement uses TRBV13 and TRBJ1-2, with D unresolved. Germline CDR1 PRHDT, CDR2 FYEKMQ (reference sequence). The germline V and J ends were trimmed by 4 bases and 2 bases, with 11 bases remaining between them. The CDR3 is 14 residues long. The CDR3 protein is CASSSYTANYGYTF. CDR3 nucleotides: TGTGCCAGCAGCTCTTATACAGCAAACTATGGCTACACCTTC.

The chain couples TRBV7-2 to TRBJ2-2; D uncertain. Germline CDR1 is SGHTA and CDR2 is FQGNSA. V was pared by 2 bases and J by 11 bases, with 15 bases between. The CDR3 contains 14 residues. This CDR3 is CASSLRKGPAELFF. In DNA form, the CDR3 reads TGTGCCAGCAGCTTAAGGAAAGGGCCAGCCGAGCTGTTTTTT.

The chain employs TRBV2 and TRBJ2-3, with TRBD2 identical over 10 bases. V trimming: 11 bases; J trimming: 6 bases; junction bases outside the gene matches: 14. The CDR3 loop spans 15 amino acids. Germline-derived CDR1 and CDR2 are SNHLY and FYNNEI. The CDR3 DNA is TGTGCCTCCCCGCGAGTAGCGGGAGGTTCCGATACGCAGTATTTT. This sequence encodes CASPRVAGGSDTQYF. Together with reference TRBV2 and TRBJ2-3, the CDR3 gives the full variable domain: EPEVTQTPSHQVTQMGQEVILRCVPISNHLYFYWYRQILGQKVEFLVSFYNNEISEKSEIFDDQFSVERPDGSNFTLKIRSTKLEDSAMYFCASPRVAGGSDTQYFGPGTRLTVL.

V and J are TRBV21-1 and TRBJ1-4. TRBV21-1 is a documented pseudogene. The CDR3 sequence is 15 residues long. The DNA for the CDR3 is TGTGCCAGCAGCAAAGATAGGAGAGTCGGGGAAAAACTGTTTTTT. Translation gives CASSKDRRVGEKLFF.

This clone has just a few counts. The chain has TRBV7-9 and TRBJ1-4; D is uncertain. CDR1 is SEHNR, CDR2 FQNEAQ, per germline (reference sequence). V was cut by 2 bases and J by 4 bases, with 8 bases left in between. The CDR3 totals 14 residues. CDR3 residues: CASSLIWGNEKLFF. CDR3 sequence (DNA): TGTGCCAGCAGCTTAATCTGGGGTAATGAAAAACTGTTTTTT.

This clone appeared a few times. The chain couples TRBV2 to TRBJ1-5; TRBD1 might be the D (6 bases). Germline CDR1 is SNHLY and CDR2 is FYNNEI. Trimming pared 4 bases from V and 1 base from J, leaving 8 bases between. The CDR3 has 14 amino acids. This CDR3 reads CASSVDRSNQPQHF. The CDR3, as DNA: TGTGCCAGCAGTGTAGACAGGAGCAATCAGCCCCAGCATTTT.

The DNA of the CDR3 is TGTGCCAGCAGCCGCCTGACAGGGGGCGCCGACTATGGCTACACCTTC. Encoded protein: CASSRLTGGADYGYTF. The chain joins TRBV5-4 to TRBJ1-2; 10 bases align to TRBD1. This CDR3 is built from 16 residues. With V trimmed by 4 bases and J by 3 bases, 9 bases remained unmatched. Germline CDR1 reads SGHNT; CDR2 reads YYREEE (reference sequence). Looking up the rest from reference TRBV5-4 and TRBJ1-2 gives the full variable domain: ETGVTQSPTHLIKTRGQQVTLRCSSQSGHNTVSWYQQALGQGPQFIFQYYREEENGRGNFPPRFSGLQFPNYSSELNVNALELDDSALYLCASSRLTGGADYGYTFGSGTRLTVV.

The chain uses TRBV3-1 (or the pseudogene TRBV3-2) and TRBJ2-3, with 7 bases fitting TRBD2. CDR1 and CDR2 from the germline V gene are LGHDT and YNNKEL (reference sequence). Trimming at V came to 7 bases and at J to 5 bases, leaving 6 bases not matched to a gene. CDR3 length equals 13 residues. Here the CDR3 DNA reads TGTGCCAGCAAGACGGGAGGAGGAGATACGCAGTATTTT. Translation gives CASKTGGGDTQYF.

This chain links TRBV11-2 with TRBJ1-1; no clear D gene. The CDR3 loop spans 13 amino acids. V gave up 4 bases and J gave up 2 bases, with 8 bases separating them. Looked up from germline, CDR1 is SGHAT and CDR2 is FQNNGV. CDR3 DNA: TGTGCCAGCAGCTACAGTCTCAACACTGAAGCTTTCTTT. Its translation is CASSYSLNTEAFF.

The chain recombines TRBV20-1 with TRBJ2-1; unclear D gene. Trimming left V 6 bases short and J 11 bases short, with 14 bases between. Germline V lookup: CDR1 DFQATT, CDR2 SNEGSKA (reference sequence). This CDR3 has 11 residues. CDR3 sequence (DNA): TGCAGTGCCCCTAAGAACCCTCAGCAGTTCTTC. Translating it yields CSAPKNPQQFF.

The chain combines TRBV5-1 with TRBJ2-2; D remains unclear. V lost 0 bases to trimming and J lost 1 base, with 7 bases between them. This CDR3 contains 15 residues. The V gene's germline CDR1 is SGHRS and CDR2 YFSETQ. CDR3 amino acids: CASSLGLRNTGELFF. The CDR3 region has the DNA TGCGCCAGCAGCTTGGGACTTCGGAACACCGGGGAGCTGTTTTTT.

This clone was recorded a few times. This chain links TRBV6-2 or TRBV6-3 with TRBJ1-3; D gene unclear. CDR1 and CDR2 (germline): MNHEY, SVGEGT. The ends were cut back, 1 base at V and 4 bases at J, with 8 bases in the middle. The CDR3 has 14 amino acids. The CDR3 nucleotides read TGTGCCAGCAGTTACTGGGGAGAAGGAAACACCATATATTTT. This gives the protein CASSYWGEGNTIYF.

The rearrangement joins TRBV2 to TRBJ1-5, with 7 bases fitting TRBD1. This CDR3 comprises 16 residues. From germline, CDR1 is SNHLY and CDR2 FYNNEI. V shed 8 bases and J 3 bases; nucleotides not matched to a gene: 13. CDR3 coding DNA: TGTGCCAGCCAGAATAAAACAGGGGCCCCCAATCAGCCCCAGCATTTT. This gives the protein CASQNKTGAPNQPQHF.

The chain links TRBV19 to TRBJ1-5; TRBD1 might be the D (6 bases). The CDR3 runs to 15 residues. Looked up from germline, CDR1 is LNHDA and CDR2 is SQIVND (reference sequence). Trimming cost V 3 bases and J 0 bases, with 9 bases left between them. CDR3 in DNA: TGTGCCAGTAGTATCCGGACAGTTAGCAATCAGCCCCAGCATTTT. Its protein product is CASSIRTVSNQPQHF.

The table lists this clone with a count of one. This chain uses TRBV5-1 with TRBJ2-3; D is uncertain. V lost 0 bases and J lost 10, with 15 bases in between. Germline CDR1 is SGHRS and CDR2 is YFSETQ. This CDR3 has 14 residues. The CDR3 spells CASSLDGPLSSQYF. In DNA, the CDR3 is TGCGCCAGCAGCTTGGACGGGCCCCTCTCGTCGCAGTATTTT. The full variable domain, in which reference TRBV5-1 and TRBJ2-3 provide the parts outside the CDR3, is KAGVTQTPRYLIKTRGQQVTLSCSPISGHRSVSWYQQTPGQGLQFLFEYFSETQRNKGNFPGRFSGRQFSNSRSEMNVSTLELGDSALYLCASSLDGPLSSQYFGPGTRLTVL.

The J gene is TRBJ1-5, the V gene TRBV2, with 8 positions matching TRBD1. J was trimmed by 6 bases and V by 4 bases; bases with no gene match: 17. Germline CDR1 is SNHLY and CDR2 is FYNNEI. The CDR3 has 18 residues. For the CDR3, the DNA is TGTGCCAGCAGTGGACAGGGGTTGCAAGACGACCGAGGTCAGCCCCAGCATTTT. It translates to CASSGQGLQDDRGQPQHF. Filled out from reference TRBV2 and TRBJ1-5, the complete variable domain reads EPEVTQTPSHQVTQMGQEVILRCVPISNHLYFYWYRQILGQKVEFLVSFYNNEISEKSEIFDDQFSVERPDGSNFTLKIRSTKLEDSAMYFCASSGQGLQDDRGQPQHFGDGTRLSIL.

This clone is a singleton in its sample. The gene calls are TRBV6-1 and TRBJ1-1, with 8 bases lining up with TRBD1. V was pared by 0 bases and J by 6 bases, with 9 bases of the junction left unmatched. The germline gives CDR1 MNHNS, CDR2 SASEGT. CDR3 length equals 16 residues. The CDR3 protein is CASSEAIWTGWSEAFF. The CDR3 bases are TGTGCCAGCAGTGAAGCAATCTGGACAGGGTGGTCTGAAGCTTTCTTT.

The V call is TRBV6-5, the J call TRBJ1-3; D is unresolved. V lost 4 bases and J 7 bases, leaving 11 bases between the germline ends. This CDR3 has 13 residues. Germline CDR1 is MNHEY and CDR2 is SVGAGI. The CDR3 spells CASSLNPGNTIYF. The CDR3 DNA sequence: TGTGCCAGCAGTTTAAATCCGGGGAACACCATATATTTT.

The rearrangement joins TRBV7-2 to TRBJ1-5; a possible D gene is TRBD1 (5 bases). V was trimmed by 0 bases and J by 4 bases, leaving 13 bases between them. CDR1 and CDR2 (germline): SGHTA, FQGNSA. The CDR3 is 16 residues long. The CDR3 is CASSLAQGGGNQPQHF. The CDR3, as DNA: TGTGCCAGCAGCTTAGCGCAGGGAGGCGGGAATCAGCCCCAGCATTTT.

V and J are TRBV29-1 and TRBJ1-1; D may be TRBD1 (5 bases). Germline CDR1 reads SQVTM; CDR2 reads ANQGSEA. V was cut by 7 bases and J by 7 bases, with 16 bases left in between. The length of the CDR3 is 12 residues. The CDR3 sequence: CSAERGTLEAFF. The CDR3 DNA reads as TGCAGCGCCGAGAGGGGAACCCTTGAAGCTTTCTTT. Variable domain in full (rest from reference TRBV29-1 and TRBJ1-1): SAVISQKPSRDICQRGTSLTIQCQVDSQVTMMFWYRQQPGQSLTLIATANQGSEATYESGFVIDKFPISRPNLTFSTLTVSNMSPEDSSIYLCSAERGTLEAFFGQGTRLTVV.

The rearrangement joins TRBV20-1 to TRBJ1-2; D is uncertain. This CDR3 has 14 residues. The germline CDR1 and CDR2 sequences are DFQATT and SNEGSKA (reference sequence). Trimming cost V 3 bases and J 2 bases, with 13 bases left between them. Here the CDR3 DNA reads TGCAGTGCTAGTCAACGGGGAGGGAACTATGGCTACACCTTC. It translates to CSASQRGGNYGYTF.